These T cell receptor beta chains were read from a single sample in a study of molecular identifiers for immune sequencing clone quantification. TCRdb processed the PCR reads anew with MiXCR; each CDR3 protein has one entry. The sample lists over 85,000 distinct CDR3 sequences, about 32% occurring once. Sequencing was performed on naive CD8+ T cells from blood, with Jurkat cell RNA spiked in. The receptors here all came from a human donor in good health. Some libraries in this study had Jurkat cell RNA spiked in. The CDR3 runs from the conserved cysteine through the conserved F or W. A D gene is named only where the DNA matches it firmly. The size of a clone is reported for some rows only, either as once, few or many, or as a class for expanded clones.

TRBV20-1,-,15,TRBJ1-5,few,TGCAGTGCTAGAGACCCCCCCGGGAGCAATCAGCCCCAGCATTTT,CSARDPPGSNQPQHF
TRBV24-1,-,11,TRBJ2-1,few,TGTGCCACCAGTGATTACGGTGAGCAGTTCTTC,CATSDYGEQFF
TRBV9,-,12,TRBJ2-3,many,TGTGCCAGCAGCGTAGGTTTGGATACGCAGTATTTT,CASSVGLDTQYF
TRBV9,TRBD2,13,TRBJ2-2,few,TGTGCCAGCAGTTCTAGCGGGAGCATGGAGCTGTTTTTT,CASSSSGSMELFF
TRBV7-2,-,13,TRBJ2-2,-,TGTGCCAGCTTCACACGGTGGCCCGGGGAGCTGTTTTTT,CASFTRWPGELFF
TRBV7-9,-,14,TRBJ1-5,few,TGTGCCAGCAGCTCTGGACTTAGCAATCAGCCCCAGCATTTT,CASSSGLSNQPQHF
TRBV7-9,-,12,TRBJ2-1,many,TGTGCCAGCAGCCAGGACGGCAATGAGCAGTTCTTC,CASSQDGNEQFF
TRBV5-6,-,13,TRBJ2-5,many,TGTGCCAGCAGCTTGGGATTACAAGAGACCCAGTACTTC,CASSLGLQETQYF
TRBV6-5,TRBD1,16,TRBJ2-4,many,TGTGCCAGCAGCCTAACAGGGGTGTTGGCCAAAAACATTCAGTACTTC,CASSLTGVLAKNIQYF
TRBV4-3,TRBD2,15,TRBJ2-1,-,TGCGCCAGCAGCCGCGTAGCGGGAGAATTCCATGAGCAGTTCTTC,CASSRVAGEFHEQFF
TRBV6-2/TRBV6-3,-,12,TRBJ1-5,-,TGTGCCTGCAGTTATCATGGGGAGCCCCAGCATTTT,CACSYHGEPQHF
TRBV7-7,-,13,TRBJ2-5,few,TGTGCTAGCAGCCTCGGACCCCGGGAGACCCAGTACTTC,CASSLGPRETQYF
TRBV13,-,13,TRBJ2-1,-,TGTGCCAGCAGCTTAGCTCCAGATAATGAGCAGTTCTTC,CASSLAPDNEQFF
TRBV27,TRBD2,15,TRBJ2-7,-,TGTGACAGCAGTCCTGCTAGCGGGGTTTCCTACGAGCAGTACTTC,CDSSPASGVSYEQYF
TRBV6-6,-,15,TRBJ2-3,-,TGTGCCAGCAGTTACCCGCTACCGGCCACAGATACGCAGTATTTT,CASSYPLPATDTQYF